A single sample gave rise to the 21 T cell receptor beta chains below, sequenced in a study of CD8+ T cells in alopecia areata. Treatment defined: oral pan-JAK inhibitor, 5-10 mg twice daily. Sequencing templates came from extracted RNA that was reverse transcribed into cDNA. Produced via immunoSEQ multiplex PCR; TCRdb's table is partial and in-frame only. The sample lists approximately 190,000 clones, 58% seen once, with 5.5% to 6% in the top ten. The sequences come from CD4+ T cells sorted from blood, collected at week 24, from a patient treated with tofacitinib. Receptors originate from a human donor with alopecia areata.

The chain joins TRBV4-2 to TRBJ2-2, with 8 positions matching TRBD2. The CDR3 has 17 amino acids. Germline CDR1 LGHNA, CDR2 YNFKEQ. V was pared by 0 bases and J by 5 bases, with 8 bases of the junction left unmatched. The CDR3 protein is CASSQDGRGGRTGELFF. The CDR3 DNA reads TGTGCCAGCAGCCAAGATGGTCGGGGGGGCCGGACCGGGGAGCTGTTTTTT.

The V gene is TRBV30, the J gene TRBJ2-1, with D perhaps TRBD2 (5 bases). Trimming took 0 bases from V and 9 from J, leaving 12 bases between them. Per germline, CDR1 GTSNPN and CDR2 SVGIG (reference sequence). The CDR3 consists of 13 residues. The CDR3 sequence: CAWSVSTNSEQFF. DNA of the CDR3: TGTGCCTGGAGTGTATCGACTAACAGTGAGCAGTTCTTC.

This clone was seen more than once but under ten times. This chain links TRBV28 with TRBJ2-7, with D perhaps TRBD1 or TRBD2 (5 bases each). V was cut by 7 bases and J by 6 bases, with 19 bases left in between. The germline V gene encodes CDR1 MDHEN and CDR2 SYDVKM. CDR3 length: 14 residues. The CDR3 nucleotides are TGTGCCAGCACCTACGTGGGAGTAAGGGGCGAGCAGTACTTC. This sequence encodes CASTYVGVRGEQYF.

The rearrangement uses TRBV7-6 and TRBJ2-3; D gene uncertain. V was trimmed by 5 bases and J by 2 bases, leaving 14 bases between them. Germline CDR1 is SGHVS and CDR2 is FNYEAQ. CDR3 length equals 15 residues. CDR3 protein: CASSLGVAYTDTQYF. Written as DNA, the CDR3 is TGTGCCAGCAGCCTCGGTGTGGCGTACACAGATACGCAGTATTTT.

The chain is built from TRBV6-1 and TRBJ1-2, with unresolved D. CDR3 size: 13 residues. CDR1 and CDR2 (germline): MNHNS, SASEGT. Trimming stripped 2 bases from V and 4 bases from J, with 8 bases between. CDR3 in DNA: TGTGCCAGCAGTGAATGGGCAGCCTATGGCTACACCTTC. Translated, it gives CASSEWAAYGYTF.

This clone has more than one count but fewer than ten. The V call is TRBV6-5, the J call TRBJ2-2; D is perhaps TRBD1 (5 bases). V was clipped by 0 bases and J by 3 bases, with 5 bases between them. CDR3 length: 14 amino acids. CDR1 is MNHEY and CDR2 is SVGAGI in the germline V gene. CDR3 loop: CASSYSRDTGELFF. CDR3 bases: TGTGCCAGCAGTTACTCCAGGGACACCGGGGAGCTGTTTTTT.

The CDR3 DNA reads TGTGCCACCGAGGGGATAGCCAAAAACATTCAGTACTTC. Translating gives CATEGIAKNIQYF. This rearrangement joins TRBV25-1 to TRBJ2-4, with D perhaps given as TRBD1 or TRBD2 (5 bases each). The CDR3 consists of 13 residues. Germline V gene data show CDR1 as MGHDK and CDR2 as SYGVNS. With 10 bases removed from V and 0 bases from J, the gap between germline ends came to 10 bases.

The J gene is TRBJ1-2, the V gene TRBV11-2; 7 nucleotides align to TRBD1. Germline V gene sequence: CDR1 SGHAT, CDR2 FQNNGV. This CDR3 has 14 residues. J lost 3 bases, V lost 3 bases, and 4 bases had no gene match. CDR3 protein: CASSFQGGDYGYTF. Written as DNA, the CDR3 is TGTGCCAGCAGCTTTCAGGGGGGCGACTATGGCTACACCTTC.

This chain connects TRBV7-9 to TRBJ2-5; D is uncertain. Germline CDR1 reads SEHNR; CDR2 reads FQNEAQ (reference sequence). This CDR3 has 12 amino acids. Trimming took 6 bases from V and 7 from J, leaving 12 bases between them. This CDR3 is CASRPEVGTQYF. In DNA, the CDR3 is TGTGCCAGCAGACCAGAGGTCGGGACCCAGTACTTC.

In its sample, this clone was seen a few times. CDR3 coding DNA: TGTGCCAGCAGTTTACAGGGGGCGTCAGATACGCAGTATTTT. Its translation: CASSLQGASDTQYF. The rearrangement links TRBV2 to TRBJ2-3; 9 bases line up with TRBD1. The CDR3 has 14 amino acids. The trim removed 5 bases at V and 4 bases at J, leaving 4 bases unmatched. Germline V gene sequence: CDR1 SNHLY, CDR2 FYNNEI.

In the case of this clone: Other DNA sequences from this sample encode an identical CDR3 as well. The chain combines TRBV29-1 with TRBJ1-2, with unresolved D. The germline gives CDR1 SQVTM, CDR2 ANQGSEA. This CDR3 spans 9 amino acids. Trimming shortened V by 1 base and J by 8 bases, and 2 bases separated the two germline ends. The chain's CDR3 is CSVEGGYTF. In nucleotides, the CDR3 is TGCAGCGTTGAAGGGGGCTACACCTTC.

The rearrangement links TRBV28 to TRBJ2-7, with TRBD2 matching over 7 bases. Unmatched junction bases numbered 8, after V lost 3 bases and J lost 6 bases. Germline V gene sequence: CDR1 MDHEN, CDR2 SYDVKM. This CDR3 is built from 14 residues. CDR3 residues: CASSFGRESAEQYF. CDR3 in DNA: TGTGCCAGCAGTTTCGGGCGGGAGAGCGCCGAGCAGTACTTC.

Concerning this clone: Other nucleotide sequences in the sample specify the same CDR3. The chain is built from TRBV4-2 and TRBJ2-5; D not certain. Germline V gene data show CDR1 as LGHNA and CDR2 as YNFKEQ. V dropped 0 bases and J dropped 4 bases, with 3 bases sitting between them. The CDR3 extends over 12 amino acids. The CDR3 nucleotides are TGTGCCAGCAGCCAAGAAGGAGAGACCCAGTACTTC. Protein: CASSQEGETQYF.

The chain carries TRBV4-3 and TRBJ1-2; D possibly corresponds to TRBD1 (5 bases). CDR3 length equals 15 residues. The V gene lost 1 base and the J gene lost 0 bases, with 9 bases spanning the gap. CDR1 is LGHNA and CDR2 is YSLEER in the germline V gene. The CDR3 DNA reads TGCGCCAGCAGCCAAGGAAGGGGCGCTAACTATGGCTACACCTTC. Translated, it gives CASSQGRGANYGYTF.

The V gene is TRBV28, the J gene TRBJ2-7; D not resolved. From germline, CDR1 is MDHEN and CDR2 SYDVKM. The CDR3 has 11 residues. Trimming removed 8 bases from V and 3 bases from J, with 8 bases in between. The CDR3 nucleotides are TGTGCCAGCCTTAACAGCTACGAGCAGTACTTC. It translates to CASLNSYEQYF. The full variable domain, its missing parts supplied by reference TRBV28 and TRBJ2-7, is DVKVTQSSRYLVKRTGEKVFLECVQDMDHENMFWYRQDPGLGLRLIYFSYDVKMKEKGDIPEGYSVSREKKERFSLILESASTNQTSMYLCASLNSYEQYFGPGTRLTVT.

The V call is TRBV30, the J call TRBJ2-7; D is unresolved. The CDR3 sequence is 13 residues long. Trimming cost V 1 base and J 2 bases, with 9 bases left between them. In germline, CDR1 is GTSNPN, CDR2 SVGIG (reference sequence). In DNA form, the CDR3 reads TGTGCCTGGAGTGAGTCTTCTACCTACGAGCAGTACTTC. It specifies CAWSESSTYEQYF.

The rearrangement uses TRBV29-1 and TRBJ1-2; D may be TRBD1 (6 bases). Germline CDR1 SQVTM, CDR2 ANQGSEA. CDR3 length: 13 amino acids. The V end was cut by 6 bases, the J end by 5 bases, with 16 bases between. In DNA, the CDR3 is TGCAGCGTCTCCGACAGGCGAGGTTATGGCTACACCTTC. Its protein is CSVSDRRGYGYTF.

The table lists this clone with a few counts. This chain uses TRBV18 with TRBJ2-1; 9 nucleotides agree with TRBD2. Trimming removed 4 bases from V and 4 bases from J; junction bases left unmatched: 8. CDR1 is KGHSH and CDR2 is LQKENI in the germline V gene. The CDR3 covers 16 residues. The CDR3 protein is CASSLVAGAIYNEQFF. CDR3 nucleotide sequence: TGTGCCAGCTCACTCGTAGCGGGAGCCATTTACAATGAGCAGTTCTTC.

The CDR3 region has the DNA TGCGCCAGCAGCCAAGTGTGGCTGAGCTCCTACGAGCAGTACTTC. This encodes CASSQVWLSSYEQYF. The gene calls are TRBV4-1 and TRBJ2-5, with D uncertain. The DNA end lines up better with TRBJ2-7; the J call may be wrong. The CDR3 has 15 residues. Germline values: CDR1 MGHRA, CDR2 YSYEKL.

This chain links TRBV29-1 with TRBJ2-1, with 8 bases matching TRBD1. The germline V gene has CDR1 SQVTM and CDR2 ANQGSEA. V lost 4 bases to trimming and J lost 6 bases; unmatched junction nucleotides: 8. The CDR3 length is 14 residues. The CDR3 sequence: CSVAGTGFTNEQFF. CDR3 DNA: TGCAGCGTTGCCGGGACAGGATTTACCAATGAGCAGTTCTTC.

This clone appeared a few times. This rearrangement joins TRBV28 to TRBJ1-5; D call uncertain. V was pared by 3 bases and J by 4 bases, with 4 bases between. Germline CDR1 reads MDHEN; CDR2 reads SYDVKM. This CDR3 region has 12 residues. The CDR3 loop is CASSFLNQPQHF. The CDR3 DNA sequence: TGTGCCAGCAGTTTCCTTAATCAGCCCCAGCATTTT.